This T cell receptor (beta chain) was observed in a study of beta chain features in type 1 diabetes. Study-wide findings and caveats: Over-representation of high TCR-expressing cells was a possible consequence of cDNA sequencing. Shortening that was moderate but significant affected the TCRB CDR3s of Type 1 diabetes patients in all four CD4+ subsets.

Expressed TCRB transcripts were sequenced after all isolated RNA was converted to cDNA. Generated by immunoSEQ multiplex PCR, the TCRdb table keeps only in-frame clones and is missing some. The data show over 150,000 clones, 7.5% to 10% seen once. Details on this clone: Its antigen is currently unknown.

V was cut by 7 bases and J by 1 base, with 10 bases left in between. CDR1 is ENHRY and CDR2 is SYGVKD in the germline V gene. The CDR3 runs to 13 residues. The receptor was isolated from a man aged 18 to 30 in good health. The genes are TRBV10-3 and TRBJ1-1; possible D gene TRBD1, 5 bases. Input material: central memory CD4+ T cells from blood. CDR3 region: CAITQTGNTEAFF. CDR3 nucleotides: TGTGCCATCACACAAACAGGGAACACTGAAGCTTTCTTT.